These 28 T cell receptor beta chains came from one sample sequenced in a study of blood T cell repertoires in COVID-19. The data were produced by immunoSEQ multiplex PCR, yet TCRdb's version contains in-frame clones alone and is incomplete. The table records about 70,000 clones, roughly 83% of them present only once. The sample was peripheral blood. Receptors were obtained from a man younger than 40 with COVID-19, enrolled during active disease.

Regarding this clone: Other DNA sequences in this sample translate to the same CDR3. V and J are TRBV28 and TRBJ1-2, with TRBD1 identical over 7 bases. The CDR3 loop spans 12 amino acids. Germline values: CDR1 MDHEN, CDR2 SYDVKM. After removal of 6 bases from V and 4 bases from J, the junction contained 2 bases not matched to a gene. CDR3 region: CASSRTGYGYTF. CDR3 sequence (DNA): TGTGCCAGCAGCAGGACAGGCTATGGCTACACCTTC.

V and J are TRBV29-1 and TRBJ2-1; no reliable D call. The V and J ends lost 4 bases and 6 bases respectively, with 10 bases between them. This CDR3 is 12 amino acids long. Per germline, CDR1 SQVTM and CDR2 ANQGSEA. The chain's CDR3 is CSVARSGNEQFF. In DNA, the CDR3 is TGCAGCGTTGCCCGATCGGGCAATGAGCAGTTCTTC.

The chain carries TRBV28 and TRBJ1-5, with D uncertain. V was cut by 4 bases and J by 5 bases, with 9 bases left in between. CDR1 is MDHEN and CDR2 is SYDVKM in the germline V gene. CDR3 length: 13 residues. The CDR3 nucleotides are TGTGCCAGCAGTTCCCTGCGCGATCAGCCCCAGCATTTT. Amino acid sequence: CASSSLRDQPQHF.

V gene TRBV6-2 or TRBV6-3 combines with J gene TRBJ1-2, with 8 positions matching TRBD1. Germline CDR1 is MNHEY and CDR2 is SVGEGT. V trimming: 2 bases; J trimming: 0 bases; junction bases outside the gene matches: 2. The CDR3 has 15 amino acids. CDR3 coding DNA: TGTGCCAGCAGTTACGGACAGGGAGCTAACTATGGCTACACCTTC. This gives the protein CASSYGQGANYGYTF.

The V gene is TRBV10-3, the J gene TRBJ1-5, with 8 bases fitting TRBD1. The CDR3 runs to 15 residues. Per the germline V gene, CDR1 is ENHRY and CDR2 is SYGVKD. V shed 4 bases and J 5 bases; nucleotides not matched to a gene: 7. CDR3 amino acids: CAISAGDRRDQPQHF. The CDR3 DNA reads as TGTGCCATCAGTGCGGGGGACAGGAGGGATCAGCCCCAGCATTTT.

The V gene is TRBV7-6, the J gene TRBJ2-1, with TRBD2 identical over 14 bases. Germline CDR1 reads SGHVS; CDR2 reads FNYEAQ. CDR3 length equals 16 residues. The junction had 7 bases not matched to a gene; V was cut back by 5 bases and J by 7 bases. CDR3: CASSPGLAGGGNEQFF. CDR3 coding DNA: TGTGCCAGCAGCCCAGGACTAGCGGGAGGTGGTAATGAGCAGTTCTTC.

The chain's CDR3 is CASSLAAGGTGNTIYF. The CDR3 coding sequence is TGCGCCAGCAGCTTGGCCGCAGGGGGAACCGGAAACACCATATATTTT. The chain combines TRBV5-1 with TRBJ1-3; 7 nucleotides agree with TRBD1. V lost 0 bases, J lost 4 bases, and 7 bases stayed unmatched. The length of the CDR3 is 16 residues. Germline assignment: CDR1 SGHRS and CDR2 YFSETQ.

J is TRBJ1-1 and V is TRBV14; 7 positions agree with TRBD1. This CDR3 has 17 residues. Germline values: CDR1 SGHDN, CDR2 FVKESK. V was pared by 4 bases and J by 4 bases, with 15 bases of the junction left unmatched. The CDR3 DNA reads TGTGCCAGCAGCCGCAGCAGGGGCGCGGGACAGAGCACTGAAGCTTTCTTT. Protein sequence: CASSRSRGAGQSTEAFF. The full variable domain, its missing parts supplied by reference TRBV14 and TRBJ1-1, is EAGVTQFPSHSVIEKGQTVTLRCDPISGHDNLYWYRRVMGKEIKFLLHFVKESKQDESGMPNNRFLAERTGGTYSTLKVQPAELEDSGVYFCASSRSRGAGQSTEAFFGQGTRLTVV.

The chain recombines TRBV7-2 with TRBJ2-1; TRBD2 might be the D (6 bases). The CDR3 length is 13 residues. Germline lookup yields CDR1 SGHTA and CDR2 FQGNSA. Trimming removed 3 bases at V and 6 bases at J, with 9 bases between. The CDR3 sequence is CASSFGGPNEQFF. The CDR3 coding sequence is TGTGCCAGCAGCTTTGGAGGGCCCAATGAGCAGTTCTTC.

V is TRBV11-2 and J is TRBJ2-3; tentative D call: TRBD1 (7 bases). Germline loops: CDR1 SGHAT, CDR2 FQNNGV. Trimming took 0 bases from V and 5 from J, leaving 9 bases between them. The CDR3 is 14 amino acids. The CDR3 is CASSLDQGGDTQYF. Written as DNA, the CDR3 is TGTGCCAGCAGCTTAGACCAGGGGGGAGATACGCAGTATTTT.

This sequence joins TRBV2 and TRBJ1-3; D is ambiguous. The germline CDR1 and CDR2 sequences are SNHLY and FYNNEI. V was shortened by 6 bases and J by 0 bases, with 9 bases between the two germline ends. The CDR3 covers 14 residues. The CDR3 sequence is CASRADSSGNTIYF. The CDR3 bases are TGTGCCAGCAGGGCAGACTCCTCTGGAAACACCATATATTTT. Full variable domain (rest looked up from reference TRBV2 and TRBJ1-3): EPEVTQTPSHQVTQMGQEVILRCVPISNHLYFYWYRQILGQKVEFLVSFYNNEISEKSEIFDDQFSVERPDGSNFTLKIRSTKLEDSAMYFCASRADSSGNTIYFGEGSWLTVV.

In DNA form, the CDR3 reads TGTGCCAGCAGTGTCTGGGCCGGTCGGGGAAATACGCAGTATTTT. This translates into CASSVWAGRGNTQYF. The V and J genes are TRBV27 and TRBJ2-3; D is possibly TRBD2 (5 bases). The V end was cut by 5 bases, the J end by 7 bases, with 19 bases between. CDR3 length: 15 residues. Germline V gene sequence: CDR1 MNHEY, CDR2 SMNVEV (reference sequence).

The V gene is TRBV30, the J gene TRBJ2-7; possibly TRBD1 for D (6 bases). The CDR3 contains 13 residues. V lost 6 bases, J lost 4 bases, and 16 bases lay in between. CDR1 GTSNPN and CDR2 SVGIG come from the germline V gene (reference sequence). The CDR3 sequence: CACTYREGYEQYF. The DNA of the CDR3 is TGTGCCTGTACATACAGGGAAGGGTACGAGCAGTACTTC.

The genes are TRBV25-1 and TRBJ1-2; D unclear. V was trimmed by 3 bases and J by 2 bases, leaving 4 bases between them. The CDR3 spans 12 residues. Germline assignment: CDR1 MGHDK and CDR2 SYGVNS. CDR3 amino acids: CASSDTNYGYTF. Here the CDR3 DNA reads TGTGCCAGCAGTGATACAAACTATGGCTACACCTTC.

J is TRBJ2-3 and V is TRBV6-5; tentatively, D is TRBD2 (6 bases). The CDR3 is 15 residues long. V gave up 8 bases and J gave up 2 bases, with 17 bases separating them. CDR1 is MNHEY, CDR2 SVGAGI, per germline. The CDR3 sequence is CASVSSRGVTDTQYF. The CDR3 DNA reads TGTGCCAGCGTCAGCTCGCGGGGAGTCACAGATACGCAGTATTTT.

This clone was found a few times. The chain links TRBV29-1 to TRBJ1-2; the match to TRBD1 covers 9 bases. Trimming at V came to 8 bases and at J to 2 bases, leaving 9 bases not matched to a gene. Germline-derived CDR1 and CDR2 are SQVTM and ANQGSEA. This CDR3 comprises 14 residues. CDR3 bases: TGCAGCCTGTGGACAGGGGAGGAAAACTATGGCTACACCTTC. Translating gives CSLWTGEENYGYTF.

This clone appeared a few times. The V call is TRBV6-4, the J call TRBJ2-3; 8 bases are shared with TRBD2. CDR1 and CDR2 from the germline V gene are MRHNA and SNTAGT. The CDR3 is made up of 14 amino acids. Unmatched junction bases numbered 6, after V lost 4 bases and J lost 6 bases. The CDR3 loop reads CASSAAGAEDTQYF. CDR3 DNA: TGTGCCAGCAGTGCAGCGGGAGCGGAGGATACGCAGTATTTT.

The chain joins TRBV5-4 to TRBJ2-3, with unresolved D. Germline CDR1 SGHNT, CDR2 YYREEE (reference sequence). V was pared by 0 bases and J by 1 base, with 9 bases between. The CDR3 loop spans 15 amino acids. The CDR3, as DNA: TGTGCCAGCAGCTTGGATCTGGGCGGCACAGATACGCAGTATTTT. This gives the protein CASSLDLGGTDTQYF.

This rearrangement joins TRBV5-1 to TRBJ2-3; TRBD2 agrees at 7 bases. Per germline, CDR1 SGHRS and CDR2 YFSETQ. The CDR3 runs 16 residues. J lost 4 bases, V lost 1 base, and 9 bases had no gene match. The CDR3 sequence: CASSLMGGSAADTQYF. CDR3 DNA sequence: TGCGCCAGCAGCTTGATGGGCGGGAGTGCGGCAGATACGCAGTATTTT.

The chain couples TRBV28 to TRBJ2-2, with D perhaps TRBD2 (5 bases). There are 15 residues in the CDR3. Germline V gene sequence: CDR1 MDHEN, CDR2 SYDVKM. Trimming stripped 2 bases from V and 4 bases from J, with 11 bases between. The CDR3 reads CASSLSLAGTGELFF. The CDR3 coding sequence is TGTGCCAGCAGTTTAAGTCTAGCAGGCACCGGGGAGCTGTTTTTT. Drawing the rest from reference TRBV28 and TRBJ2-2, the complete variable domain is DVKVTQSSRYLVKRTGEKVFLECVQDMDHENMFWYRQDPGLGLRLIYFSYDVKMKEKGDIPEGYSVSREKKERFSLILESASTNQTSMYLCASSLSLAGTGELFFGEGSRLTVL.

V usage is TRBV27 and J usage is TRBJ2-5; 9 bases are shared with TRBD2. This CDR3 is built from 16 residues. Germline CDR1 is MNHEY and CDR2 is SMNVEV (reference sequence). J lost 2 bases, V lost 6 bases, and 10 bases had no gene match. The CDR3, as DNA: TGTGCCAGCAGGACTAGCGGCTCCCATGAGCAAGAGACCCAGTACTTC. The encoded protein is CASRTSGSHEQETQYF.

The gene calls are TRBV4-3 and TRBJ2-7; maybe TRBD2 (5 bases). In germline, CDR1 is LGHNA, CDR2 YSLEER. V lost 1 base to trimming and J lost 12 bases, with 13 bases between them. This CDR3 is 12 amino acids long. As DNA, the CDR3 is TGCGCCAGCAGCCAAGGGGTTGGAGGTTTGTACTTC. Its translation is CASSQGVGGLYF.

V usage is TRBV7-9 and J usage is TRBJ2-1; weak D call: TRBD2 (6 bases). V was cut by 4 bases and J by 7 bases, with 8 bases left in between. CDR1 SEHNR and CDR2 FQNEAQ come from the germline V gene (reference sequence). This CDR3 has 12 amino acids. The CDR3 nucleotides read TGTGCCAGCAGCTCGGAGGGGAATGAGCAGTTCTTC. It encodes CASSSEGNEQFF.

V usage is TRBV18 and J usage is TRBJ2-3, with 7 bases lining up with TRBD1. The CDR3 runs to 17 residues. The germline CDR1 and CDR2 sequences are KGHSH and LQKENI. Germline trimming cut 0 bases from V and 4 bases from J; bases unmatched to any gene: 10. CDR3 amino acids: CASSPPTPGQPSDTQYF. DNA for the CDR3: TGTGCCAGCTCACCACCGACTCCGGGACAGCCCTCAGATACGCAGTATTTT.

CDR3 coding DNA: TGTGCCAGCAGTCCAACAGGGGAGTCAGATACGCAGTATTTT. Amino acids: CASSPTGESDTQYF. The chain is built from TRBV6-6 and TRBJ2-3; 7 bases line up with TRBD1. The CDR3 has 14 residues. J gave up 4 bases and V 5 bases, and 6 bases lay outside the gene matches. In germline, CDR1 is MNHNY, CDR2 SVGAGI (reference sequence).

The rearrangement joins TRBV27 to TRBJ1-2; D may be TRBD1 (6 bases). Trimming pared 6 bases from V and 5 bases from J, leaving 16 bases between. The length of the CDR3 is 14 residues. In germline, CDR1 is MNHEY, CDR2 SMNVEV (reference sequence). In DNA form, the CDR3 reads TGTGCCAGCAGGACCATCGACAGGAATTATGGCTACACCTTC. Encoded protein: CASRTIDRNYGYTF.

A few counts support this clone. The chain is built from TRBV7-8 and TRBJ2-7, with D maybe TRBD1 (5 bases). The V end lost 0 bases, the J end lost 7 bases, and 7 bases lay between the germline ends. The CDR3 is 12 residues long. CDR1 is SGHVS and CDR2 is FQNEAQ in the germline V gene. The CDR3: CASSLAGVEQYF. The CDR3 nucleotides are TGTGCCAGCAGCTTAGCAGGGGTTGAGCAGTACTTC.

Concerning this clone: A read error may produce the germline difference seen at one junction end. The CDR3 nucleotides are TGTGCTAGCAGTTCCGGTACCACAGATACGCAGTATTTT. Encoded protein: CASSSGTTDTQYF. V usage is TRBV7-7 and J usage is TRBJ2-3; D remains ambiguous. The CDR3 is made up of 13 amino acids. Germline CDR1 and CDR2: SSHAT and FNYEAQ (reference sequence).